This T cell receptor beta chain was sequenced during a study of shared clonotypes between healthy human individuals. Selected positively for CCR7 and CD45RO-negative, naive CD8 cells excluded terminally differentiated effector memory CD45RA+ cells. Running of the assay took place at deep level. In the original processing: Filtering differed, since immunoSEQ gave only junction sequences and no quality scores. This table comes from immunoSEQ multiplex PCR, and its TCRdb copy is limited to in-frame clones, with some not included. V and J calls and clone size are as listed in that table; D and trimming were resolved from the DNA. The repertoire holds 1.5 million to 2.5 million clones, with about 95% as singletons. Germline loops: CDR1 SGHDT, CDR2 YYEEEE. Trimming left V 6 bases short and J 7 bases short, with 16 bases between. CDR3 length equals 13 residues.

J is TRBJ1-1 and V is TRBV5-6; possibly TRBD1 for D (6 bases). The sequence was collected from a man aged 18 to 29 in good health. Sequenced material: naive CD8+ T cells sorted from blood. CDR3 nucleotide sequence: TGTGCCAGCAACTCCGGACAGATCAATGAAGCTTTCTTT. Protein sequence: CASNSGQINEAFF.